This T cell receptor beta chain was found in a study of blood T cell repertoires in COVID-19. As for the study in general: Sources were T cells, B-cell-depleted T cells, or PBMCs; the material itself was cDNA or gDNA.

The CDR3 has 16 residues. Germline assignment: CDR1 LGHDT and CDR2 YNNKEL (reference sequence). Trimming removed 1 base at V and 3 bases at J, with 16 bases between. In the original analysis: Amplified reference gene primers provided the basis for estimating nucleated cell counts. Sequencing was performed with immunoSEQ multiplex PCR; in TCRdb, only in-frame clones are kept and a portion is missing. For V, J and clone size, that table is used; D and trimming come from the DNA. The data show under 250,000 clones, roughly four fifths seen once. Sample: peripheral blood. This TCR came from a woman between 35 and 50 years old with acute or convalescent COVID-19. This sequence joins TRBV3-1 (or the pseudogene TRBV3-2) and TRBJ2-7; D not certain. Here the CDR3 DNA reads TGTGCCAGCAGCCAAGTAGGCGGATCTATGGGCTACGAGCAGTACTTC. Translated: CASSQVGGSMGYEQYF.